A selection of T cell receptor beta chains follows, all from one sample in a study of response to subunit inactivated influenza vaccine. TCRdb re-called the RT-PCR reads with MiXCR, one entry per CDR3 protein. The sample includes around 710,000 distinct CDR3 sequences, 14% of them seen just once. The source was PBMCs from blood, collected 14 to 15 days before vaccination. The source of these receptors is a man aged 45 to 65 who received an inactivated influenza vaccine. Each CDR3 is given with its conserved first and last residue. A D gene is named only where the DNA matches it firmly. Size values are once, few and many counts, or a class for expanded clones, and some rows have none.

V gene: TRBV29-1
D gene: NA
clone size: few
J gene: TRBJ2-1
CDR3 protein: CSVQREGREQFF
CDR3 DNA: TGCAGCGTTCAACGGGAAGGTCGTGAGCAGTTCTTC

V gene: TRBV12-3/TRBV12-4
D gene: NA
clone size: NA
J gene: TRBJ1-2
CDR3 protein: CASSLMFGVWGYTF
CDR3 DNA: TGTGCCAGCAGTTTGATGTTTGGGGTTTGGGGCTACACCTTC

V gene: TRBV29-1
D gene: NA
clone size: NA
J gene: TRBJ2-7
CDR3 protein: CSGGLYHEQYF
CDR3 DNA: TGCAGCGGTGGTCTATACCACGAGCAGTACTTC

V gene: TRBV20-1
D gene: NA
clone size: NA
J gene: TRBJ2-1
CDR3 protein: CSARSGGLHEQFF
CDR3 DNA: TGCAGTGCCAGATCGGGCGGGTTACATGAGCAGTTCTTC

V gene: TRBV10-3
D gene: TRBD1
clone size: few
J gene: TRBJ2-2
CDR3 protein: CAISGRTGQGTGELFF
CDR3 DNA: TGTGCCATCAGTGGACGTACCGGACAGGGCACCGGGGAGCTGTTTTTT

V gene: TRBV6-4
D gene: NA
clone size: NA
J gene: TRBJ2-3
CDR3 protein: CASSVQASTDTQYF
CDR3 DNA: TGTGCCAGCAGTGTTCAGGCCAGCACAGATACGCAGTATTTT

V gene: TRBV11-2
D gene: TRBD2
clone size: few
J gene: TRBJ2-2
CDR3 protein: CASSSTRTSLGGGITGELFF
CDR3 DNA: TGTGCCAGCAGCTCAACCCGAACTAGTCTCGGGGGGGGAATAACCGGGGAGCTGTTTTTT

V gene: TRBV11-2
D gene: NA
clone size: few
J gene: TRBJ1-5
CDR3 protein: CASSLDHSNQPQHF
CDR3 DNA: TGTGCCAGCAGCTTAGATCATAGCAATCAGCCCCAGCATTTT

V gene: TRBV5-4
D gene: TRBD2
clone size: NA
J gene: TRBJ2-3
CDR3 protein: CASSLLAGLTDTQYF
CDR3 DNA: TGTGCCAGCAGCTTACTAGCGGGATTGACAGATACGCAGTATTTT

V gene: TRBV4-2
D gene: TRBD1
clone size: many
J gene: TRBJ1-5
CDR3 protein: CASSQDWTGNQPQHF
CDR3 DNA: TGTGCCAGCAGCCAAGATTGGACAGGGAATCAGCCCCAGCATTTT

V gene: TRBV6-5
D gene: TRBD2
clone size: NA
J gene: TRBJ2-3
CDR3 protein: CASSYLLAGGYTDTQYF
CDR3 DNA: TGTGCCAGCAGTTACCTATTAGCGGGAGGTTACACAGATACGCAGTATTTT

V gene: TRBV12-3/TRBV12-4
D gene: TRBD1
clone size: once
J gene: TRBJ1-6
CDR3 protein: CASRMTGGLYNSPLHF
CDR3 DNA: TGTGCCAGCAGGATGACAGGGGGCCTATATAATTCACCCCTCCACTTT

V gene: TRBV29-1
D gene: TRBD1
clone size: many
J gene: TRBJ2-1
CDR3 protein: CSAAGGGNEQFF
CDR3 DNA: TGCAGCGCCGCAGGGGGCGGCAATGAGCAGTTCTTC

V gene: TRBV28
D gene: NA
clone size: NA
J gene: TRBJ2-3
CDR3 protein: CASRGRRTDTQYF
CDR3 DNA: TGTGCCAGCAGGGGCAGACGCACAGATACGCAGTATTTT

V gene: TRBV6-1
D gene: TRBD2
clone size: many
J gene: TRBJ2-7
CDR3 protein: CASSGTSDYEQYF
CDR3 DNA: TGTGCCAGCAGCGGGACTAGCGATTACGAGCAGTACTTC

V gene: TRBV28
D gene: TRBD1
clone size: NA
J gene: TRBJ1-6
CDR3 protein: CASSSGQGFTSYNSPLHF
CDR3 DNA: TGTGCCAGCAGTTCCGGACAGGGATTCACTTCCTATAATTCACCCCTCCACTTT

V gene: TRBV3-1
D gene: NA
clone size: NA
J gene: TRBJ1-1
CDR3 protein: CASSQDRIRQNTEAFF
CDR3 DNA: TGTGCCAGCAGCCAAGATCGGATACGTCAGAACACTGAAGCTTTCTTT

V gene: TRBV27
D gene: NA
clone size: many
J gene: TRBJ2-3
CDR3 protein: CASSPGTAGDTQYF
CDR3 DNA: TGTGCCAGCAGTCCGGGGACTGCGGGAGATACGCAGTATTTT

V gene: TRBV10-3
D gene: TRBD2
clone size: many
J gene: TRBJ2-5
CDR3 protein: CAISDSGGPSETQYF
CDR3 DNA: TGTGCCATCAGCGATAGCGGGGGGCCCTCGGAGACCCAGTACTTC

V gene: TRBV4-1
D gene: TRBD1
clone size: NA
J gene: TRBJ2-5
CDR3 protein: CASSQEGEGARETQYF
CDR3 DNA: TGCGCCAGCAGCCAAGAAGGAGAGGGGGCCCGAGAGACCCAGTACTTC

V gene: TRBV2
D gene: TRBD1
clone size: few
J gene: TRBJ2-1
CDR3 protein: CASSDVWTGQYNEQFF
CDR3 DNA: TGTGCCAGCAGTGATGTCTGGACAGGGCAATACAATGAGCAGTTCTTC

V gene: TRBV28
D gene: TRBD2
clone size: few
J gene: TRBJ2-1
CDR3 protein: CASIAGGPYNEQFF
CDR3 DNA: TGTGCCTCCATAGCGGGAGGTCCCTACAATGAGCAGTTCTTC

V gene: TRBV30
D gene: NA
clone size: NA
J gene: TRBJ2-1
CDR3 protein: CAWSPTLRAEQFF
CDR3 DNA: TGTGCCTGGAGTCCTACCCTCCGGGCTGAGCAGTTCTTC

V gene: TRBV6-1
D gene: TRBD2
clone size: few
J gene: TRBJ2-3
CDR3 protein: CASSDYSIAGGNTQYF
CDR3 DNA: TGTGCCAGCAGTGACTACAGCATAGCGGGGGGGAATACGCAGTATTTT

V gene: TRBV20-1
D gene: TRBD1
clone size: NA
J gene: TRBJ1-5
CDR3 protein: CSASWGQSNQPQHF
CDR3 DNA: TGCAGTGCTAGTTGGGGACAGAGCAATCAGCCCCAGCATTTT

V gene: TRBV24-1
D gene: NA
clone size: few
J gene: TRBJ2-2
CDR3 protein: CATSPTEVNTGELFF
CDR3 DNA: TGTGCCACCAGCCCGACAGAAGTGAACACCGGGGAGCTGTTTTTT

V gene: TRBV27
D gene: NA
clone size: few
J gene: TRBJ2-6
CDR3 protein: CASSFMTGVAGANVLTF
CDR3 DNA: TGTGCCAGCAGTTTTATGACCGGGGTCGCTGGGGCCAACGTCCTGACTTTC

V gene: TRBV12-3/TRBV12-4
D gene: TRBD2
clone size: NA
J gene: TRBJ2-1
CDR3 protein: CASSSRGGWNEQFF
CDR3 DNA: TGTGCCAGCAGTTCCCGGGGGGGTTGGAATGAGCAGTTCTTC

V gene: TRBV24-1
D gene: NA
clone size: few
J gene: TRBJ1-5
CDR3 protein: CATSPYRRGVFQPQHF
CDR3 DNA: TGTGCCACCAGTCCTTATCGGCGGGGCGTTTTTCAGCCCCAGCATTTT